This T cell receptor (beta chain) was obtained from a study of pediatric ulcerative colitis. Study information: Ulcerative colitis patients had pancolitis or left-sided colitis, with confirming histology.

V was trimmed by 8 bases and J by 4 bases, leaving 12 bases between them. CDR1 is ENHRY and CDR2 is SYGVKD in the germline V gene. This CDR3 region has 12 residues. The assay was run at survey level. Repertoires were generated with immunoSEQ multiplex PCR, while TCRdb's copy carries only in-frame clones and drops some. This sample has 30,000 to 35,000 clones, with about three quarters found just once. During colonoscopy, one to two rectal pinch biopsies were collected. Study outcomes and limitations: A couple of rectal CDR3 clonotypes occurred in all ulcerative colitis patients.

This clone has only a few counts. Its target is not known. V is TRBV10-3 and J is TRBJ2-7; D is unclear. The specimen sequenced was gut tissue. The TCR was taken from a boy aged 10-17 years with mild ulcerative colitis. The CDR3 is CAIGGSTYEQYF. The CDR3 nucleotides are TGTGCCATCGGCGGCAGTACATACGAGCAGTACTTC.